What follows is one T cell receptor (beta chain) and its context. The antigen is not known. This specimen comes from a study of tumor-infiltrating lymphocytes in localized non-small cell lung cancer. The wider study: Several tumor histologies, both smoking statuses, and some post-neoadjuvant chemotherapy samples were included. Study observations and caveats: Available tissue quantity limited TCR sequencing to a patient subset. IM1 and IM2 tumors showed no difference in T-cell fraction. TCRbeta sequencing showed higher T cell infiltration in tumors than uninvolved lung.

The data were produced by immunoSEQ multiplex PCR, yet TCRdb's version contains in-frame clones alone and is incomplete. The table includes some 9,500 clones, around 80% detected once. Sequencing input: lung tumor tissue. This TCR was sampled from a human donor with non-small cell lung cancer.

The CDR3: CSARFGETQYF. For the CDR3, the DNA is TGCAGTGCTAGATTTGGAGAGACCCAGTACTTC. V and J are TRBV20-1 and TRBJ2-5; no firm D call. This CDR3 region has 11 residues. Trimming took 2 bases from V and 4 from J, leaving 5 bases between them. Germline V lookup: CDR1 DFQATT, CDR2 SNEGSKA (reference sequence).